The clone carrying this T cell receptor beta chain appeared once. An end of the junction does not agree with germline; a read error may underlie this. The germline V gene encodes CDR1 SEHNR and CDR2 FQNEAQ (reference sequence). The CDR3 contains 16 residues. The sample belongs to a study of Graves' ophthalmopathy and Graves' hyperthyroidism. Diagnosis was based on clinical symptoms, serum thyroxine, TRAb, thyroid ultrasound and orbital computed tomography. The study amplified TCR beta CDR3 regions using RNA transcripts. Investigators did first-round RT-PCR with HTBI primers, then second-round multiplex PCR. MiXCR, applied by TCRdb to the multiplex PCR reads, yields one record per CDR3 protein. The sample lists around 520,000 distinct CDR3 sequences; approximately 37% were seen once.

This sequence joins TRBV7-9 and TRBJ2-1, with 10 positions matching TRBD2. The specimen sequenced was peripheral blood or thyroid tissue (not recorded which). This receptor was obtained from an adult man with Graves' hyperthyroidism. Here the CDR3 DNA reads TGCGCCAGCAGCTTTACTAGCGGGGCAACCTACAATGAGCAGTTCTTC. Amino acid sequence: CASSFTSGATYNEQFF.